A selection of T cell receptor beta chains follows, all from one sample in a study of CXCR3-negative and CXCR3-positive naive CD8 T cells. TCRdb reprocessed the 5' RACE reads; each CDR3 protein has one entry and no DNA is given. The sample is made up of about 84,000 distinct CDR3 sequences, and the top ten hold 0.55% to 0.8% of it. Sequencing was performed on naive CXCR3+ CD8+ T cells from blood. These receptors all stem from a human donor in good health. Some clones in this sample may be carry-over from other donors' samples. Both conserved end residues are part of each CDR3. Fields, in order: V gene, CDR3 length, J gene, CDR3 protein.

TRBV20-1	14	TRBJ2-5	CSARDSGWEETQYF
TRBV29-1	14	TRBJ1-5	CSVALSTESQPQHF
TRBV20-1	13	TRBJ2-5	CSARATVEETQYF
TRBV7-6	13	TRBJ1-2	CASSLGGVDGYTF
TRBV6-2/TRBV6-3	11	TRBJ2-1	CASRTGLEQFF
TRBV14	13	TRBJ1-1	CASSQGEKEVAFF
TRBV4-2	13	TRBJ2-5	CASSRRLEETQYF
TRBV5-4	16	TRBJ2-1	CASSLVDAGAYNEQFF
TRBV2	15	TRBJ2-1	CASSPGFSSYNEQFF
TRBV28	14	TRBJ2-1	CASSLESGVYEQFF
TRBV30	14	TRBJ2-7	CAWGFTAAGSEQYF
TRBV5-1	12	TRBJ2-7	CASSYRDYEQYF
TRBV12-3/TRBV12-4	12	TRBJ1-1	CASDESTAGAFF
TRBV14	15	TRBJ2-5	CASSRNEGRRDAQYF
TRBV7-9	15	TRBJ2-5	CASGLAFGAQETQYF
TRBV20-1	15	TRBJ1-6	CSAPPLTDIYTPLHF
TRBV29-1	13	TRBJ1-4	CSVLGTGVEKLFF
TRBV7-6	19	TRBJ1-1	CASSSQTFQQGAMNTEAFF
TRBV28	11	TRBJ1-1	CASSPTTEAFF
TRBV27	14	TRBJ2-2	CASSLGLVTGELFF
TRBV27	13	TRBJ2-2	CASSLGLDGELFF
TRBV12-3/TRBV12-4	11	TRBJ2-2	CASGGAGELFF
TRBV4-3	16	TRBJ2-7	CASSQDSSGSFYEQYF
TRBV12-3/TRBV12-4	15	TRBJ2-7	CASSSFLAEIYEQYF
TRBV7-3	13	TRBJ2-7	CASSPEGSNEQYF
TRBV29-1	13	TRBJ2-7	CSVDGESSYEQYF
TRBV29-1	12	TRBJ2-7	CSVEDLYSRIHF
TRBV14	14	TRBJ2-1	CASSHGGTPDEQFF
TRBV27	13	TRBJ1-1	CASSLYDKTEAFF